The 9 T cell receptor beta chains reported below all come from one sample, sequenced in a study of cytomegalovirus exposure and HLA in healthy donors. It was with 60 Vbeta and 13 Jbeta primers that the PCR ran. Profiled with immunoSEQ multiplex PCR; TCRdb holds only in-frame clones, not every one. The sample contains some 110,000 clones, roughly two thirds of which appear only once. Sequenced sample: PBMCs. The receptors shown here come from a woman in her twenties or thirties in good health and CMV-seronegative.

This clone turned up a few times. The rearrangement links TRBV30 to TRBJ1-1; 7 bases are a match to TRBD1. Germline V gives CDR1 GTSNPN, CDR2 SVGIG (reference sequence). The CDR3 consists of 12 residues. The junction had 3 bases not matched to a gene; V was cut back by 2 bases and J by 6 bases. CDR3 protein: CAWSTGVPEAFF. The CDR3 DNA reads as TGTGCCTGGAGTACAGGGGTCCCTGAAGCTTTCTTT. Full variable domain (remainder filled in from reference TRBV30 and TRBJ1-1): SQTIHQWPATLVQPVGSPLSLECTVEGTSNPNLYWYRQAAGRGLQLLFYSVGIGQISSEVPQNLSASRPQDRQFILSSKKLLLSDSGFYLCAWSTGVPEAFFGQGTRLTVV.

This chain connects TRBV18 to TRBJ2-3; D is perhaps TRBD2 (5 bases). This CDR3 region has 14 residues. Germline CDR1 reads KGHSH; CDR2 reads LQKENI. V was clipped by 3 bases and J by 0 bases, with 7 bases between them. CDR3: CASSPRTSTDTQYF. The DNA for the CDR3 is TGTGCCAGCTCACCGAGGACTAGCACAGATACGCAGTATTTT.

This chain links TRBV5-1 with TRBJ1-1, with D perhaps TRBD1 (5 bases). The length of the CDR3 is 13 residues. V gave up 5 bases and J gave up 1 base, with 9 bases separating them. Germline V gene sequence: CDR1 SGHRS, CDR2 YFSETQ. Written as DNA, the CDR3 is TGCGCCAGCAGTCCCGGGGGGAACACTGAAGCTTTCTTT. Amino acids: CASSPGGNTEAFF.

V gene TRBV7-2 combines with J gene TRBJ2-7; D remains ambiguous. The CDR3 is 13 amino acids. Germline V lookup: CDR1 SGHTA, CDR2 FQGNSA. The ends were cut back, 4 bases at V and 3 bases at J, with 10 bases in the middle. The CDR3 spells CASSSQTGYEQYF. CDR3 DNA: TGTGCCAGCAGCTCACAGACCGGCTACGAGCAGTACTTC.

Note on this clone: Its ends do not fully match the called genes, so a read error is possible. The CDR3 sequence: CASGLDRDRGPYEQYF. The CDR3 DNA is TGTGCCAGCGGCTTGGACCGGGACAGGGGGCCCTACGAGCAGTACTTC. This rearrangement joins TRBV7-2 to TRBJ2-7; TRBD1 agrees at 12 bases. The CDR3 sequence is 16 residues long. The germline V gene has CDR1 SGHTA and CDR2 FQGNSA.

The chain carries TRBV29-1 and TRBJ2-1; 8 bases map to TRBD2. The CDR3 totals 17 residues. The V segment lost 0 bases and the J segment 0 bases; nucleotides outside the gene matches: 7. The germline CDR1 and CDR2 sequences are SQVTM and ANQGSEA. The CDR3, as DNA: TGCAGCGTTGAAGACTCTAGCGGGCCGAGCTCCTACAATGAGCAGTTCTTC. Translating it yields CSVEDSSGPSSYNEQFF.

This clone occurred once. This rearrangement joins TRBV7-9 to TRBJ1-5, with unresolved D. V shed 2 bases and J shed 0 bases, with 8 bases lying between them. The CDR3 has 15 residues. Germline V gene sequence: CDR1 SEHNR, CDR2 FQNEAQ (reference sequence). CDR3 in amino acids: CASSLYGNSNQPQHF. CDR3 bases: TGTGCCAGCAGCTTATACGGGAATAGCAATCAGCCCCAGCATTTT.

The sample holds one count of this clone. This sequence joins TRBV28 and TRBJ1-1, with a weak D call TRBD1 (5 bases). The CDR3 spans 13 residues. Germline CDR1 is MDHEN and CDR2 is SYDVKM. The germline V and J ends were trimmed by 5 bases and 6 bases, with 13 bases remaining between them. The CDR3 loop reads CASSLQRGAEAFF. CDR3 in DNA: TGTGCCAGCAGTCTACAGCGGGGCGCTGAAGCTTTCTTT.

The chain joins TRBV7-8 to TRBJ2-2; 11 nucleotides agree with TRBD2. This CDR3 region has 16 residues. Germline CDR1 and CDR2: SGHVS and FQNEAQ. J was trimmed by 4 bases and V by 1 base; bases with no gene match: 2. CDR3 sequence reads: CASSLVAGGLTGELFF. The DNA of the CDR3 is TGTGCCAGCAGCTTAGTAGCGGGAGGGCTCACCGGGGAGCTGTTTTTT. Combining the CDR3 with reference TRBV7-8 and TRBJ2-2 gives the whole variable domain GAGVSQSPRYKVAKRGQDVALRCDPISGHVSLFWYQQALGQGPEFLTYFQNEAQLDKSGLPSDRFFAERPEGSVSTLKIQRTQQEDSAVYLCASSLVAGGLTGELFFGEGSRLTVL.